This is a list of T cell receptor beta chains from one sample in a study of cytomegalovirus exposure and HLA in healthy donors. Profiling relied on immunoSEQ multiplex PCR, and the TCRdb table lists in-frame clones only, not all of them. The repertoire includes tens of thousands of clones, around 81% of them detected once, and 0.55% to 0.65% sits in the top ten. The sequenced sample consisted of PBMCs. These TCRs come from a man younger than 45 in good health and CMV-seronegative. Both conserved end residues are part of each CDR3. Fields, in order: clone size, CDR3 length, J gene, D gene, V gene, CDR3 DNA, CDR3 protein. D genes are given only for firm matches. Clone size is not always given. Where it is, it says once, few, many or a class for expanded clones.

clone size: once; CDR3 length: 11; J gene: TRBJ2-3; D gene: NA; V gene: TRBV7-2; CDR3 DNA: TGTGCCAGCAGCTTAACCGGTACGCAGTATTTT; CDR3 protein: CASSLTGTQYF
clone size: NA; CDR3 length: 15; J gene: TRBJ1-3; D gene: TRBD1; V gene: TRBV10-3; CDR3 DNA: TGTGCCATCAGTGACACAGGGGTCGGTGGGAACACCATATATTTT; CDR3 protein: CAISDTGVGGNTIYF
clone size: NA; CDR3 length: 13; J gene: TRBJ2-3; D gene: NA; V gene: TRBV29-1; CDR3 DNA: TGCAGCGTGGTCCTAACCGGCACAGATACGCAGTATTTT; CDR3 protein: CSVVLTGTDTQYF
clone size: once; CDR3 length: 15; J gene: TRBJ2-5; D gene: NA; V gene: TRBV6-1; CDR3 DNA: TGTGCCAGCAGTGCCCCCGTTATCGGTCAAGAGACCCAGTACTTC; CDR3 protein: CASSAPVIGQETQYF
clone size: NA; CDR3 length: 12; J gene: TRBJ2-5; D gene: NA; V gene: TRBV10-3; CDR3 DNA: TGTGCCATCGGGGGGGCCGGAGAGACCCAGTACTTC; CDR3 protein: CAIGGAGETQYF
clone size: NA; CDR3 length: 15; J gene: TRBJ2-3; D gene: TRBD2; V gene: TRBV29-1; CDR3 DNA: TGCAGCGCCTCTGGACTAGCGGGAGACTCAGATACGCAGTATTTT; CDR3 protein: CSASGLAGDSDTQYF
clone size: few; CDR3 length: 14; J gene: TRBJ1-5; D gene: NA; V gene: TRBV6-1; CDR3 DNA: TGTGCCAGCAGTGAAGGGAGGGCGGGGCAGCCCCAGCATTTT; CDR3 protein: CASSEGRAGQPQHF
clone size: few; CDR3 length: 17; J gene: TRBJ2-5; D gene: TRBD2; V gene: TRBV6-4; CDR3 DNA: TGTGCCAGCACTGTGGGCGGGAGGATATTGGAGGTGGAGACCCAGTACTTC; CDR3 protein: CASTVGGRILEVETQYF
clone size: NA; CDR3 length: 12; J gene: TRBJ1-2; D gene: NA; V gene: TRBV5-4; CDR3 DNA: TGTGCCAGCAGCTCAGACATCTATGGCTACACCTTC; CDR3 protein: CASSSDIYGYTF
clone size: few; CDR3 length: 13; J gene: TRBJ1-4; D gene: NA; V gene: TRBV5-1; CDR3 DNA: TGCGCCAGCAGCTTGGGGGGACACGAAAAACTGTTTTTT; CDR3 protein: CASSLGGHEKLFF
clone size: NA; CDR3 length: 17; J gene: TRBJ1-1; D gene: NA; V gene: TRBV4-1; CDR3 DNA: TGCGCCAGCAGCCAAGCCCCTGGGGTCGAGGGCACCGCTGAAGCTTTCTTT; CDR3 protein: CASSQAPGVEGTAEAFF
clone size: NA; CDR3 length: 18; J gene: TRBJ1-1; D gene: TRBD1; V gene: TRBV9; CDR3 DNA: TGTGCCAGCAGCGGAAGGACAGGGCCTCGTTTAGGTGGCTCTGAAGCTTTCTTT; CDR3 protein: CASSGRTGPRLGGSEAFF
clone size: NA; CDR3 length: 14; J gene: TRBJ2-2; D gene: TRBD2; V gene: TRBV29-1; CDR3 DNA: TGCAGCGCACAACTAGCGGGAGGACCCGGGGAGCTGTTTTTT; CDR3 protein: CSAQLAGGPGELFF
clone size: NA; CDR3 length: 15; J gene: TRBJ1-6; D gene: TRBD1; V gene: TRBV18; CDR3 DNA: TGTGCCAGCTCACCGGCGGGACAGGGGAGCTCACCCCTCCACTTT; CDR3 protein: CASSPAGQGSSPLHF
clone size: NA; CDR3 length: 15; J gene: TRBJ2-3; D gene: NA; V gene: TRBV19; CDR3 DNA: TGTGCCAGTAGTCCCCGGGACAATGGGGCAGATACGCAGTATTTT; CDR3 protein: CASSPRDNGADTQYF
clone size: NA; CDR3 length: 14; J gene: TRBJ1-5; D gene: NA; V gene: TRBV18; CDR3 DNA: TGTGCCAGCTCACCACTGTCATCGGGGCAGCCCCAGCATTTT; CDR3 protein: CASSPLSSGQPQHF
clone size: NA; CDR3 length: 16; J gene: TRBJ1-1; D gene: NA; V gene: TRBV7-8; CDR3 DNA: TGTGCCAGCAGCTTAGGGGCAGGGATCGGGAACACTGAAGCTTTCTTT; CDR3 protein: CASSLGAGIGNTEAFF
clone size: NA; CDR3 length: 17; J gene: TRBJ1-1; D gene: NA; V gene: TRBV11-3; CDR3 DNA: TGTGCCAGCAGCTTAGGGCGGGGCAGGCACATGAACACTGAAGCTTTCTTT; CDR3 protein: CASSLGRGRHMNTEAFF
clone size: NA; CDR3 length: 13; J gene: TRBJ1-2; D gene: NA; V gene: TRBV19; CDR3 DNA: TGTGCCAGTCGGGTCGTAGGGGCCTATGGCTACACCTTC; CDR3 protein: CASRVVGAYGYTF
clone size: NA; CDR3 length: 15; J gene: TRBJ2-2; D gene: TRBD1; V gene: TRBV2; CDR3 DNA: TGTGCCAGCAGTGGAAGGACAGGGGCCACCGGGGAGCTGTTTTTT; CDR3 protein: CASSGRTGATGELFF
clone size: NA; CDR3 length: 15; J gene: TRBJ1-2; D gene: TRBD1; V gene: TRBV27; CDR3 DNA: TGTGCCAGCAGTTCCGAACCGGGACAGCGTTATGGCTACACCTTC; CDR3 protein: CASSSEPGQRYGYTF
clone size: NA; CDR3 length: 14; J gene: TRBJ2-3; D gene: NA; V gene: TRBV6-5; CDR3 DNA: TGTGCCAGCAGTTACTCTGCTAAAACAGATACGCAGTATTTT; CDR3 protein: CASSYSAKTDTQYF
clone size: NA; CDR3 length: 18; J gene: TRBJ2-1; D gene: TRBD2; V gene: TRBV7-2; CDR3 DNA: TGTGCCAGCAGCCCCCCCGGGGGAGGGCCCCTCCTGCAGCTTGAGCAGTTCTTC; CDR3 protein: CASSPPGGGPLLQLEQFF
clone size: few; CDR3 length: 11; J gene: TRBJ1-3; D gene: NA; V gene: TRBV6-6; CDR3 DNA: TGTGCCAGCCTCTCTGGAAACACCATATATTTT; CDR3 protein: CASLSGNTIYF
clone size: NA; CDR3 length: 16; J gene: TRBJ2-3; D gene: TRBD1; V gene: TRBV9; CDR3 DNA: TGTGCCAGCAGCATAAGACAGGGGTCCCCCACAGATACGCAGTATTTT; CDR3 protein: CASSIRQGSPTDTQYF
clone size: NA; CDR3 length: 13; J gene: TRBJ1-4; D gene: NA; V gene: TRBV7-2; CDR3 DNA: TGTGCCAGCAGCTTCACCGACCAGGGAAAACTGTTTTTT; CDR3 protein: CASSFTDQGKLFF
clone size: NA; CDR3 length: 14; J gene: TRBJ1-1; D gene: TRBD1; V gene: TRBV7-3; CDR3 DNA: TGTGCCAGCAGCTTAACGACAGGGAGTACTGAAGCTTTCTTT; CDR3 protein: CASSLTTGSTEAFF
clone size: NA; CDR3 length: 11; J gene: TRBJ2-3; D gene: NA; V gene: TRBV5-6; CDR3 DNA: TGTGCCAGCAGCTTCGGGGGTCTGGCCTATTTT; CDR3 protein: CASSFGGLAYF
clone size: NA; CDR3 length: 15; J gene: TRBJ2-2; D gene: NA; V gene: TRBV9; CDR3 DNA: TGTGCCAGCAGCGTAGTGGGGGCGCCTACCGGGGAGCTGTTTTTT; CDR3 protein: CASSVVGAPTGELFF
clone size: NA; CDR3 length: 14; J gene: TRBJ1-5; D gene: TRBD1; V gene: TRBV19; CDR3 DNA: TGTGCCAGTAGTTCCTACAGGGGGGATCAGCCCCAGCATTTT; CDR3 protein: CASSSYRGDQPQHF
clone size: NA; CDR3 length: 15; J gene: TRBJ1-5; D gene: NA; V gene: TRBV19; CDR3 DNA: TGTGTTTACCTCGCAGGAGGGCGAATTAATCAGCCCCAGCATTTT; CDR3 protein: CVYLAGGRINQPQHF
clone size: once; CDR3 length: 14; J gene: TRBJ2-3; D gene: NA; V gene: TRBV10-3; CDR3 DNA: TGTGCCATCAGTGATGGGATAGCGTCAGATACGCAGTATTTT; CDR3 protein: CAISDGIASDTQYF
clone size: NA; CDR3 length: 16; J gene: TRBJ2-1; D gene: NA; V gene: TRBV15; CDR3 DNA: TGTGCCACCAGTCGGTCCCCGGCAGGGGACTACAATGAGCAGTTCTTC; CDR3 protein: CATSRSPAGDYNEQFF
clone size: NA; CDR3 length: 14; J gene: TRBJ1-1; D gene: NA; V gene: TRBV7-9; CDR3 DNA: TGTTCCAGCAGCTTAGTGCAGGGAAGAGGTGAAGCTTTCTTT; CDR3 protein: CSSSLVQGRGEAFF
clone size: NA; CDR3 length: 16; J gene: TRBJ2-3; D gene: NA; V gene: TRBV5-8; CDR3 DNA: TGTGCCAGCAGCTTGGGAGTGGGGCTACGCACAGATACGCAGTATTTT; CDR3 protein: CASSLGVGLRTDTQYF
clone size: NA; CDR3 length: 16; J gene: TRBJ2-1; D gene: NA; V gene: TRBV11-1; CDR3 DNA: TGTGCCAGCAGCTTTGGTGGGAGGCTCCCCTACAATGAGCAGTTCTTC; CDR3 protein: CASSFGGRLPYNEQFF
clone size: NA; CDR3 length: 16; J gene: TRBJ1-5; D gene: TRBD1; V gene: TRBV5-1; CDR3 DNA: TGCGCCAGCAGAAGCGCAGGGGGTATGAGCAATCAGCCCCAGCATTTT; CDR3 protein: CASRSAGGMSNQPQHF
clone size: few; CDR3 length: 11; J gene: TRBJ2-7; D gene: NA; V gene: TRBV20-1; CDR3 DNA: TGCAGTGCTAGTAAGGGACTCGAGCAGTACTTC; CDR3 protein: CSASKGLEQYF
clone size: NA; CDR3 length: 13; J gene: TRBJ1-5; D gene: NA; V gene: TRBV25-1; CDR3 DNA: TGTGCCAGCAGTGATCGGGAGAGTCAGCCCCAGCATTTT; CDR3 protein: CASSDRESQPQHF
clone size: NA; CDR3 length: 15; J gene: TRBJ2-7; D gene: NA; V gene: TRBV6-5; CDR3 DNA: TGTGCCAGCAGCCCCCCGGGGACTTCTACCTACGAGCAGTACTTC; CDR3 protein: CASSPPGTSTYEQYF